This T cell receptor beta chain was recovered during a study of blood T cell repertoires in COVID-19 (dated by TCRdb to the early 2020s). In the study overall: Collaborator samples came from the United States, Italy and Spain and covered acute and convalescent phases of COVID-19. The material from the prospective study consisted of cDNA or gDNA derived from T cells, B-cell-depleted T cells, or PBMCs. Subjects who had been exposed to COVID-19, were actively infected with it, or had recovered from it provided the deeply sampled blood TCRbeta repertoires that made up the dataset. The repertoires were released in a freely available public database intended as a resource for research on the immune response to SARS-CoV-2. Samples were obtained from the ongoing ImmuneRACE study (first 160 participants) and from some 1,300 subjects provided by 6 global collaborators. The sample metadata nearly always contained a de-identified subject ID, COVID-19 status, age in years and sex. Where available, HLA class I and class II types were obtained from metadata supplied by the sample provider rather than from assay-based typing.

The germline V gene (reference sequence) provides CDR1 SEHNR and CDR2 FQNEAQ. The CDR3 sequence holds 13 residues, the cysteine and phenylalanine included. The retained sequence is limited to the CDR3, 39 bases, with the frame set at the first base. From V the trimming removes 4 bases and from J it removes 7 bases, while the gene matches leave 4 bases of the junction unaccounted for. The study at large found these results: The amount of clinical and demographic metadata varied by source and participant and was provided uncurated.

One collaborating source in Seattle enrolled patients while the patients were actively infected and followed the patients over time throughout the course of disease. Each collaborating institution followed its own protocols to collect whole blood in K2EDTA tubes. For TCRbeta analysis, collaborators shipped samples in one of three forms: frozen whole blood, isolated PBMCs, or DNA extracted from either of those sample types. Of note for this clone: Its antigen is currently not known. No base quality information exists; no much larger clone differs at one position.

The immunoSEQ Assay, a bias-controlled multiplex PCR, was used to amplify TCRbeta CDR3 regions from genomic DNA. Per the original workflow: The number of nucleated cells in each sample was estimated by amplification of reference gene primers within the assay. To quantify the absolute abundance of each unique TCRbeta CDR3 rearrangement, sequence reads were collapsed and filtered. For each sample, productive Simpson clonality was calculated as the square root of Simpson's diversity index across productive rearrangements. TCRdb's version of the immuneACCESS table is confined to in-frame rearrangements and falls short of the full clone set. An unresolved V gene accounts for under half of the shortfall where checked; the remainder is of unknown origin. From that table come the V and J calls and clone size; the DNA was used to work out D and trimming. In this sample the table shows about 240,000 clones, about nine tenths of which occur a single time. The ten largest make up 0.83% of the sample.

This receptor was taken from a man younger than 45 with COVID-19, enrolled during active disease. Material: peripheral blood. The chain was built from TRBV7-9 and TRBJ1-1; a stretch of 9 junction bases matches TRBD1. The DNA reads TGTGCCAGCAGCTACAGGGGGCGCGATGAAGCTTTCTTT. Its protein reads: CASSYRGRDEAFF. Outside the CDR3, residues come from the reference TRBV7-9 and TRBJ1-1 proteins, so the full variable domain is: DTGVSQNPRHKITKRGQNVTFRCDPISEHNRLYWYRQTLGQGPEFLTYFQNEAQLEKSRLLSDRFSAERPKGSFSTLEIQRTEQGDSAMYLCASSYRGRDEAFFGQGTRLTVV.